The 23 T cell receptor beta chains reported below all come from one sample, sequenced in a study of technical replicates of blood from several donors. The data were produced by immunoSEQ multiplex PCR, yet TCRdb's version contains in-frame clones alone and is incomplete. The table records tens of thousands of clones, about 96% of them present only once. Sequenced material: T cells isolated from PBMCs. These TCRs come from a human donor in good health.

The chain couples TRBV30 to TRBJ1-2; 8 positions match TRBD1. The CDR3 contains 16 residues. V dropped 5 bases and J dropped 4; count of bases not matched to a gene: 15. Per the germline V gene, CDR1 is GTSNPN and CDR2 is SVGIG (reference sequence). The CDR3 loop is CAWLDFGQGSFYGYTF. The CDR3 nucleotides read TGTGCCTGGTTGGACTTTGGACAGGGAAGTTTCTATGGCTACACCTTC.

The chain links TRBV10-2 to TRBJ2-1; TRBD2 matches at 9 bases. The CDR3 is made up of 16 amino acids. With 4 bases clipped from V and 2 bases from J, the junction kept 6 bases outside the gene matches. CDR1 and CDR2 (germline): WSHSY, SAAADI. The CDR3 DNA reads TGCGCCAGCAGTGGTTTTGCGGGGGGGCCCTACAATGAGCAGTTCTTC. Translating it yields CASSGFAGGPYNEQFF.

The J gene is TRBJ2-2, the V gene TRBV7-9, with D hard to call. Germline V gene lookup returns CDR1 SEHNR and CDR2 FQNEAQ (reference sequence). The length of the CDR3 is 15 residues. Between the trimmed V and J ends, which lost 5 bases and 0 bases, there was a span of 10 bases. This CDR3 reads CASSPIGSNTGELFF. Here the CDR3 DNA reads TGTGCCAGCAGCCCCATCGGGTCGAACACCGGGGAGCTGTTTTTT.

The chain carries TRBV19 and TRBJ2-7, with 8 positions matching TRBD1. The CDR3 covers 14 residues. J was trimmed by 1 base and V by 10 bases; bases with no gene match: 9. Germline CDR1 is LNHDA and CDR2 is SQIVND (reference sequence). In nucleotides, the CDR3 is TGTGCCACCGCCGGACAGGGCTATTCCTACGAGCAGTACTTC. It yields the protein CATAGQGYSYEQYF.

This clone is a singleton in its sample. The chain employs TRBV4-1 and TRBJ2-3; D is uncertain. The V end was cut by 0 bases, the J end by 6 bases, with 7 bases between. CDR3 length: 13 residues. Looked up from germline, CDR1 is MGHRA and CDR2 is YSYEKL. In DNA, the CDR3 is TGCGCCAGCAGCCAAGATATAGAGGATACGCAGTATTTT. It codes for CASSQDIEDTQYF.

This chain connects TRBV21-1 to TRBJ2-3; the table names TRBD1, a call not compared with the DNA. TRBV21-1 is recorded as a pseudogene. This CDR3 has 17 amino acids. CDR3 loop: CASSKARGQGAVDTQYF. Here the CDR3 DNA reads TGTGCCAGCAGCAAAGCCAGGGGACAGGGGGCTGTAGATACGCAGTATTTT.

The V and J genes are TRBV6-6 and TRBJ2-2; 8 nucleotides agree with TRBD1. This CDR3 is built from 15 residues. The V gene end was trimmed by 5 bases and the J gene end by 0 bases; junction bases not matched to a gene: 2. Germline values: CDR1 MNHNY, CDR2 SVGAGI (reference sequence). CDR3 region: CASSPQGANTGELFF. The CDR3 nucleotides are TGTGCCAGCAGTCCACAGGGGGCGAACACCGGGGAGCTGTTTTTT.

The CDR3 DNA sequence: TGTGCCAGTATGGAGGGCCTTGAGGTCGATGAGCAGTTCTTC. This codes for CASMEGLEVDEQFF. The rearrangement uses TRBV19 and TRBJ2-1, with D perhaps TRBD2 (6 bases). Germline V gives CDR1 LNHDA, CDR2 SQIVND (reference sequence). This CDR3 comprises 14 residues. V shed 7 bases and J shed 8 bases, with 18 bases lying between them.

This chain connects TRBV4-1 to TRBJ1-6; D not resolved. Deletions cut 4 bases from V and 6 bases from J, with 16 bases between. The CDR3 is 16 residues long. Germline loops: CDR1 MGHRA, CDR2 YSYEKL. The CDR3 loop is CASSLHNPVANSPLHF. Written as DNA, the CDR3 is TGCGCCAGCAGCCTTCACAACCCTGTTGCTAATTCACCCCTCCACTTT.

The chain has TRBV5-1 and TRBJ1-4; D gene uncertain. V was clipped by 0 bases and J by 2 bases, with 5 bases between them. Germline CDR1 and CDR2: SGHRS and YFSETQ. CDR3 length equals 14 residues. In nucleotides, the CDR3 is TGCGCCAGCAGCTTGGGGGCGACTAATGAAAAACTGTTTTTT. This translates into CASSLGATNEKLFF.

DNA for the CDR3: TGTGCCAGTACGCCAGGGGAAGATACGCAGTATTTT. It encodes CASTPGEDTQYF. V is TRBV9 and J is TRBJ2-3; D is possibly TRBD1 (6 bases). There are 12 residues in the CDR3. Trimming cost V 8 bases and J 5 bases, with 12 bases left between them. In germline, CDR1 is SGDLS, CDR2 YYNGEE.

The CDR3 sequence is CASSVSGLGGYTF. The CDR3 DNA reads as TGTGCCAGCAGCGTCTCAGGGCTGGGTGGCTACACCTTC. The gene calls are TRBV9 and TRBJ1-2, with D perhaps matching TRBD1 (5 bases). CDR3 size: 13 residues. Germline assignment: CDR1 SGDLS and CDR2 YYNGEE. Trimming pared 2 bases from V and 7 bases from J, leaving 12 bases between.

This chain links TRBV5-1 with TRBJ2-1, with TRBD1 matching 9 bases. The J segment lost 8 bases and the V segment lost 1 base, leaving 10 bases of the junction unmatched. In germline, CDR1 is SGHRS, CDR2 YFSETQ. The CDR3 is 16 amino acids. CDR3 coding DNA: TGCGCCAGCAGCTTGTCGGGGACAGGGAATGTCGATGAGCAGTTCTTC. It encodes CASSLSGTGNVDEQFF. The full variable domain, its missing parts supplied by reference TRBV5-1 and TRBJ2-1, is KAGVTQTPRYLIKTRGQQVTLSCSPISGHRSVSWYQQTPGQGLQFLFEYFSETQRNKGNFPGRFSGRQFSNSRSEMNVSTLELGDSALYLCASSLSGTGNVDEQFFGPGTRLTVL.

Written as DNA, the CDR3 is TGTGCCAGCAGCTCAGCGGGGCGCGGGATTGAGGTGAACACTGAAGCTTTCTTT. Protein sequence: CASSSAGRGIEVNTEAFF. The V and J genes are TRBV7-8 and TRBJ1-1, with a possible D match to TRBD1 (5 bases). V lost 4 bases and J lost 0, with 21 bases in between. This CDR3 has 18 amino acids. Germline CDR1 is SGHVS and CDR2 is FQNEAQ.

This clone was seen just once. Other nucleotide sequences from this sample produce the same CDR3. This CDR3 reads CASSQGVGGLSYNEQFF. As DNA, the CDR3 is TGCGCCAGCAGCCAAGGGGTGGGGGGGCTCTCCTACAATGAGCAGTTCTTC. The chain combines TRBV4-1 with TRBJ2-1; a possible D gene is TRBD2 (7 bases). The V end lost 1 base, the J end lost 0 bases, and 13 bases lay between the germline ends. This CDR3 is built from 17 residues. The germline V gene has CDR1 MGHRA and CDR2 YSYEKL.

V is TRBV13 and J is TRBJ1-1; weak D call: TRBD1 (6 bases). CDR1 PRHDT and CDR2 FYEKMQ come from the germline V gene (reference sequence). The CDR3 is 13 residues long. The germline V and J ends were trimmed by 3 bases and 1 base, with 6 bases remaining between them. Here the CDR3 reads CASSLTGNTEAFF. The DNA for the CDR3 is TGTGCCAGCAGCTTGACAGGGAACACTGAAGCTTTCTTT.

This chain joins TRBV7-2 and TRBJ1-1; TRBD1 matches 7 bases. V gave up 5 bases and J gave up 6 bases; unmatched junction bases: 9. The germline V gene encodes CDR1 SGHTA and CDR2 FQGNSA. This CDR3 comprises 14 residues. The CDR3 reads CASSPDRATPEAFF. The CDR3 bases are TGTGCCAGCAGCCCCGACAGGGCCACTCCTGAAGCTTTCTTT.

This chain connects TRBV5-1 to TRBJ2-7; TRBD2 matches at 14 bases. Germline CDR1 SGHRS, CDR2 YFSETQ. There are 16 residues in the CDR3. With 0 bases clipped from V and 3 bases from J, the junction kept 2 bases outside the gene matches. CDR3 DNA: TGCGCCAGCAGCTTGGGAGGGACTAGCGGGAGCTACGAGCAGTACTTC. Translating gives CASSLGGTSGSYEQYF. The whole variable domain, filled in from reference TRBV5-1 and TRBJ2-7, reads KAGVTQTPRYLIKTRGQQVTLSCSPISGHRSVSWYQQTPGQGLQFLFEYFSETQRNKGNFPGRFSGRQFSNSRSEMNVSTLELGDSALYLCASSLGGTSGSYEQYFGPGTRLTVT.

V is TRBV6-4 and J is TRBJ1-2; tentative D call: TRBD1 (5 bases). V was cut by 0 bases and J by 8 bases, with 13 bases left in between. Germline V lookup: CDR1 MRHNA, CDR2 SNTAGT. The CDR3 consists of 14 residues. DNA for the CDR3: TGTGCCAGCAGTGACTCGAATGGGGGGAAAGGCTACACCTTC. Residues: CASSDSNGGKGYTF.

The rearrangement uses TRBV28 and TRBJ1-1; D gene unclear. Trimming removed 6 bases at V and 8 bases at J, with 16 bases between. There are 13 residues in the CDR3. Germline V gives CDR1 MDHEN, CDR2 SYDVKM. The chain's CDR3 is CASSPSAAQEAFF. The DNA of the CDR3 is TGTGCCAGCAGCCCCAGCGCGGCGCAGGAAGCTTTCTTT.

The V call is TRBV29-1, the J call TRBJ1-1; TRBD1 agrees at 7 bases. This CDR3 comprises 14 residues. Per the germline V gene, CDR1 is SQVTM and CDR2 is ANQGSEA. The junction had 13 bases not matched to a gene; V was cut back by 6 bases and J by 6 bases. The CDR3 spells CSVHPRTGLAEAFF. The CDR3 DNA reads TGCAGCGTCCATCCTAGGACAGGTTTAGCTGAAGCTTTCTTT.

V and J are TRBV5-4 and TRBJ2-7; D is perhaps TRBD1 (6 bases). V lost 0 bases to trimming and J lost 4 bases, with 20 bases between them. This CDR3 is built from 17 residues. Germline CDR1 SGHNT, CDR2 YYREEE (reference sequence). CDR3 protein: CASSLGRHKGGTYEQYF. DNA for the CDR3: TGTGCCAGCAGCTTGGGGAGACACAAGGGTGGGACATACGAGCAGTACTTC.

V gene TRBV5-4 combines with J gene TRBJ2-1; TRBD2 matches at 16 bases. This CDR3 comprises 16 residues. The trim removed 4 bases at V and 9 bases at J, leaving 7 bases unmatched. The germline V gene encodes CDR1 SGHNT and CDR2 YYREEE (reference sequence). The CDR3 DNA follows: TGTGCCAGCAGCACCGGGACTAGCGGGGGGGTCAGTGAGCAGTTCTTC. This encodes CASSTGTSGGVSEQFF. Full variable domain (outside the CDR3, taken from reference TRBV5-4 and TRBJ2-1): ETGVTQSPTHLIKTRGQQVTLRCSSQSGHNTVSWYQQALGQGPQFIFQYYREEENGRGNFPPRFSGLQFPNYSSELNVNALELDDSALYLCASSTGTSGGVSEQFFGPGTRLTVL.